These 11 T cell receptor beta chains were sequenced from one sample in a study of regulatory T cells in long-lasting Graves disease. Sample time point: newly diagnosed GD, antithyroid drugs for less than 3 months. Making the TCR library involved RNA that had been extracted from PBMCs. Libraries of TCR beta came from iRepertoire HTBI primers plus Arm-PCR of CDR3 regions. MiXCR, applied by TCRdb to the multiplex PCR reads, yields one record per CDR3 protein. The sample contains more than 350,000 distinct CDR3 sequences, about 15% of which appear only once. The same sample was also studied in work on T cells in Graves' hyperthyroidism and ophthalmopathy.

The specimen was peripheral blood mononuclear cells (PBMCs), collected at new diagnosis, from a patient treated with antithyroid drugs. All receptors come from a woman aged 30 to 39 with Graves disease.

This clonotype appeared many times. This chain joins TRBV18 and TRBJ2-7; D is unresolved. V was clipped by 0 bases and J by 6 bases, with 9 bases between them. Germline V gene data show CDR1 as KGHSH and CDR2 as LQKENI. The length of the CDR3 is 13 residues. The DNA of the CDR3 is TGTGCCAGCTCACCACCGGCGCAAAGCGAGCAGTACTTC. This codes for CASSPPAQSEQYF. The full variable domain, completed using reference TRBV18 and TRBJ2-7, is NAGVMQNPRHLVRRRGQEARLRCSPMKGHSHVYWYRQLPEEGLKFMVYLQKENIIDESGMPKERFSAEFPKEGPSILRIQQVVRGDSAAYFCASSPPAQSEQYFGPGTRLTVT.

V gene TRBV9 combines with J gene TRBJ2-1; D is possibly TRBD2 (6 bases). The CDR3 covers 16 residues. From germline, CDR1 is SGDLS and CDR2 YYNGEE. V was trimmed by 2 bases and J by 3 bases, leaving 15 bases between them. The CDR3 spells CASSVLGSGGYNEQFF. CDR3 in DNA: TGTGCCAGCAGCGTTTTGGGTAGCGGAGGCTACAATGAGCAGTTCTTC. Full variable domain (rest looked up from reference TRBV9 and TRBJ2-1): DSGVTQTPKHLITATGQRVTLRCSPRSGDLSVYWYQQSLDQGLQFLIQYYNGEERAKGNILERFSAQQFPDLHSELNLSSLELGDSALYFCASSVLGSGGYNEQFFGPGTRLTVL.

Many counts were recorded for this clonotype. This chain joins TRBV20-1 and TRBJ2-2; weak D call: TRBD1 (6 bases). The CDR3 length is 14 residues. The germline gives CDR1 DFQATT, CDR2 SNEGSKA (reference sequence). Trimming stripped 5 bases from V and 5 bases from J, with 15 bases between. CDR3 sequence reads: CSAEGQGRTGELFF. CDR3 coding DNA: TGCAGTGCTGAGGGACAAGGTCGGACCGGGGAGCTGTTTTTT.

This clonotype was counted many times. V gene TRBV7-2 combines with J gene TRBJ2-6; perhaps TRBD2 as D (6 bases). This CDR3 is 14 amino acids long. Germline V lookup: CDR1 SGHTA, CDR2 FQGNSA. With 5 bases removed from V and 3 bases from J, the gap between germline ends came to 8 bases. This chain's CDR3 is CASSRGGGANVLTF. The CDR3 nucleotides read TGTGCCAGCAGCCGGGGAGGTGGGGCCAACGTCCTGACTTTC.

This clonotype was found a few times. The J gene is TRBJ1-2, the V gene TRBV5-1, with 9 bases that match TRBD1. Germline-derived CDR1 and CDR2 are SGHRS and YFSETQ. The CDR3 sequence is 16 residues long. J gave up 0 bases and V 4 bases, and 7 bases lay outside the gene matches. DNA for the CDR3: TGCGCCAGCAGCAGGGGGACAGGGCAATCTAACTATGGCTACACCTTC. Residues: CASSRGTGQSNYGYTF. Complete variable domain (other parts from reference TRBV5-1 and TRBJ1-2): KAGVTQTPRYLIKTRGQQVTLSCSPISGHRSVSWYQQTPGQGLQFLFEYFSETQRNKGNFPGRFSGRQFSNSRSEMNVSTLELGDSALYLCASSRGTGQSNYGYTFGSGTRLTVV.

J is TRBJ2-1 and V is TRBV29-1; 8 bases map to TRBD2. The CDR3 spans 13 residues. Trimming took 5 bases from V and 5 from J; bases not matched to a gene: 5. Germline CDR1 SQVTM, CDR2 ANQGSEA. The CDR3 spells CSVLTSADNEQFF. The CDR3 bases are TGCAGCGTTTTGACTAGCGCGGACAATGAGCAGTTCTTC.

CDR3 residues: CASSLAGGSSPLHF. CDR3 nucleotide sequence: TGTGCCAGCAGCTTAGCGGGTGGGTCTTCACCCCTCCACTTT. The V and J genes are TRBV7-9 and TRBJ1-6; D gene unclear. Trimming stripped 0 bases from V and 9 bases from J, with 9 bases between. This CDR3 contains 14 residues. The germline gives CDR1 SEHNR, CDR2 FQNEAQ (reference sequence).

Ten or more counts support this clonotype. DNA for the CDR3: TGTGCCAGCAGCCAAGAAACTCGGGGACAGATTCTCTATGGCTACACCTTC. Amino acid sequence: CASSQETRGQILYGYTF. The chain uses TRBV3-1 and TRBJ1-2, with 7 bases lining up with TRBD1. The CDR3 loop spans 17 amino acids. CDR1 LGHDT and CDR2 YNNKEL come from the germline V gene (reference sequence). The ends lost 0 bases at V and 4 bases at J; junction bases unmatched: 11.

This clonotype occurred many times. The chain links TRBV2 to TRBJ2-3; no clear D. V was cut by 10 bases and J by 2 bases, with 13 bases left in between. This CDR3 region has 13 residues. Germline V gene sequence: CDR1 SNHLY, CDR2 FYNNEI. CDR3 bases: TGTGCCACCACCCAGAGGTACACAGATACGCAGTATTTT. Translated, it gives CATTQRYTDTQYF.

This rearrangement joins TRBV14 to TRBJ2-1, with TRBD1 identical over 9 bases. The DNA end is a closer match to TRBJ2-5, so the J assignment may be wrong. The germline gives CDR1 SGHDN, CDR2 FVKESK. The CDR3 covers 17 residues. The CDR3 protein is CASSQDARGTGRETQYF. The CDR3 DNA reads TGTGCCAGCAGCCAAGACGCACGGGGGACAGGGCGAGAGACCCAGTACTTC.

The genes are TRBV4-1 and TRBJ2-1, with 10 bases identical to TRBD2. CDR3 size: 14 residues. Germline V lookup: CDR1 MGHRA, CDR2 YSYEKL. J lost 8 bases, V lost 9 bases, and 10 bases had no gene match. The CDR3 loop is CASKVSGRTDEQFF. CDR3 coding DNA: TGCGCCAGTAAAGTTAGCGGGAGGACCGATGAGCAGTTCTTC.